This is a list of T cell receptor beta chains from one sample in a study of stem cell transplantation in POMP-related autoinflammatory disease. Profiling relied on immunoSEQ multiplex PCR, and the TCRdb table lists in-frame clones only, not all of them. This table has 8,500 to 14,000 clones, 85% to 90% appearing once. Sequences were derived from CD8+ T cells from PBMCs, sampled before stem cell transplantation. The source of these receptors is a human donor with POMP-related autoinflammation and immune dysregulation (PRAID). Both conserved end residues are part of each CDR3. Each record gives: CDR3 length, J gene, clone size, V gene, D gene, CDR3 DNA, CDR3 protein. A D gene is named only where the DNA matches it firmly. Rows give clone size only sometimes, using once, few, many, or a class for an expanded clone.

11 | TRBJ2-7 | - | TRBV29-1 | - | TGCAGCGGCGGTAGCGAGTACGAGCAGTACTTC | CSGGSEYEQYF
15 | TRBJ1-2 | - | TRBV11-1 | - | TGTGCCAGCAGCCAAGATCCCCCCACTATACGAGGCTACACCTTC | CASSQDPPTIRGYTF
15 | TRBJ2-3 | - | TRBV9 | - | TGTGCCAGCAGCGTAGAGCCCTCTAGCACAGATACGCAGTATTTT | CASSVEPSSTDTQYF
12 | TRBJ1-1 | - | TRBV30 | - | TGTGCCTGGGAGGGTCTGAACAGTGAAGCTTTCTTT | CAWEGLNSEAFF
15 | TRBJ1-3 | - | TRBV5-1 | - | TGCGCCAGCAGCTTGGTAGGCCCACTTGGAAACACCATATATTTT | CASSLVGPLGNTIYF
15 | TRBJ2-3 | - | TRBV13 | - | TGTGCCAGCAGCTTAGGGTTAGCTCCAGCAGATACGCAGTATTTT | CASSLGLAPADTQYF
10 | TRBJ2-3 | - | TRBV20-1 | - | TGCAGTGCTGGGCTTCAGTTGGGGTATTTT | CSAGLQLGYF
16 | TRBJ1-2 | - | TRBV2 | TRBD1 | TGTGCCAGCAGTGAAAAGGGGGCAGGGGGGAACTATGGCTACACCTTC | CASSEKGAGGNYGYTF
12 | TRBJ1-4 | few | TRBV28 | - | TGTGCCAGCAGTTTCTACCCTGAAAAACTGTTTTTT | CASSFYPEKLFF
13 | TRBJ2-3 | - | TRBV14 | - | TGTGCCAGCAGCCAAGAGGGAGACGGGGAGCAGTATTTT | CASSQEGDGEQYF
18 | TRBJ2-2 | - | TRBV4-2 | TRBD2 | TGTGCCAGCAGCCAGGAACTAGCGGGAGGATTGAACACCGGGGAGCTGTTTTTT | CASSQELAGGLNTGELFF
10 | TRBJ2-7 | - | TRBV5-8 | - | TGTGCCAGCAGTCCCTACGAGCAGTACTTC | CASSPYEQYF
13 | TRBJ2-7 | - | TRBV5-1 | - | TGCGCCAGCAGCTTTGGCGGAGACTACGAGCAGTACTTC | CASSFGGDYEQYF
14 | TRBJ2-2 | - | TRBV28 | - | TGTGCCAGCAGTTTCAGGACAGACACCGGGGAGCTGTTTTTT | CASSFRTDTGELFF
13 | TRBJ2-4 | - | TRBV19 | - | TGTGCCAGTAGTATGGGGGCCAAAAACATTCAGTACTTC | CASSMGAKNIQYF
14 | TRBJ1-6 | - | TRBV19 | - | TGTGCCAGTAGTCAAGGAGACTATAATTCACCCCTCCACTTT | CASSQGDYNSPLHF
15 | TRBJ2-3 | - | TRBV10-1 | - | TGCGCCAGCAGTGATGGGGGGTACGAGACAGATACGCAGTATTTT | CASSDGGYETDTQYF
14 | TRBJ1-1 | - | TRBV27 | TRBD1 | TGTGCCAGCAGAGGTACAGGGGATCACACTGAAGCTTTCTTT | CASRGTGDHTEAFF
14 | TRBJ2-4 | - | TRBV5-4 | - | TGTGCCTCCTCGGGGGGCTTTTCGGGAAACATTCAGTACTTC | CASSGGFSGNIQYF
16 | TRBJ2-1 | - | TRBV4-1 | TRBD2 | TGCGCCAGCAGCCAAGCCGGACTAGCGGGGGTTAATGAGCAGTTCTTC | CASSQAGLAGVNEQFF
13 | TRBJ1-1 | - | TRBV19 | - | TGTGCCAGTAGACTCGGACAAAACACTGAAGCTTTCTTT | CASRLGQNTEAFF
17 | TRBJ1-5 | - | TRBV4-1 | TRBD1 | TGCGCCAGCAGCCAAGTGGGAGGGGACAGGGGGAATCAGCCCCAGCATTTT | CASSQVGGDRGNQPQHF
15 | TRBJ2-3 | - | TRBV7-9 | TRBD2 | TGTGCCAGCAGCTTATTAGACGCGGGAGGAGATACGCAGTATTTT | CASSLLDAGGDTQYF
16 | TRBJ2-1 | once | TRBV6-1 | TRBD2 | TGTGCCAGCAGTGAATTTGGGGCGGGAGTGCGTAATGAGCAGTTCTTC | CASSEFGAGVRNEQFF
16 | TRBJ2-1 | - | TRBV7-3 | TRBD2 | TGTGCCAGCAGCTTAGTTGCGGGAGGGGGCTACAATGAGCAGTTCTTC | CASSLVAGGGYNEQFF
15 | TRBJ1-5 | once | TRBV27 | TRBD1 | TGTGCCAGCAGGTTAACGCAGGGGGCAGGACAGCCCCAGCATTTT | CASRLTQGAGQPQHF
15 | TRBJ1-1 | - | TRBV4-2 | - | TGTGCCAGCAGCCCGACACAGGACATGAATACTGAAGCTTTCTTT | CASSPTQDMNTEAFF
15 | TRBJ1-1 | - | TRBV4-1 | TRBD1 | TGCGCCAGCAGCCAAAAACAGGGGGCCAACACTGAAGCTTTCTTT | CASSQKQGANTEAFF
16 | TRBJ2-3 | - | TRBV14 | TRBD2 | TGTGCCAGCAGCCAGACGGGGGGGCCTAGCACAGATACGCAGTATTTT | CASSQTGGPSTDTQYF
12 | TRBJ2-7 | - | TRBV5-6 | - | TGTGCCAGCAGCTTGTCGGCAAACGAGCAGTACTTC | CASSLSANEQYF
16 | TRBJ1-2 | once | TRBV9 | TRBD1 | TGTGCCAGCAGCGTAGAGATTGACAGGGGGGACTATGGCTACACCTTC | CASSVEIDRGDYGYTF
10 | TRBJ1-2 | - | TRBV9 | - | TGTGCCAGCAGCAGCTATGGCTACACCTTC | CASSSYGYTF
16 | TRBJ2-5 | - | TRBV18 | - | TGTGCCAGCTCACCACTGCGAGGCCCATCCCCAGAGACCCAGTACTTC | CASSPLRGPSPETQYF
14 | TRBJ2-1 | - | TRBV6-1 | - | TGTGCCAGCAGTGAATTGGAACCCTACAATGAGCAGTTCTTC | CASSELEPYNEQFF
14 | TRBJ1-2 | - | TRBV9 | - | TGTGCCAGCAGCGAGGACGGTACTAACTATGGCTACACCTTC | CASSEDGTNYGYTF
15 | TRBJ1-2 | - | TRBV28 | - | TGTGCCAGCAGCCCGGTAGACAGTTCTAACTATGGCTACACCTTC | CASSPVDSSNYGYTF
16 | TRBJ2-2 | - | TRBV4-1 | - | TGCGCCAGCAGCCAAGATGCACTAGCGAACACCGGGGAGCTGTTTTTT | CASSQDALANTGELFF
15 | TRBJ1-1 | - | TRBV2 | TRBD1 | TGTGCCAGCAGTACTATTAGACAGGGGAACACTGAAGCTTTCTTT | CASSTIRQGNTEAFF
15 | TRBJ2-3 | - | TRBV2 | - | TGTGCCAGCTGGGGGCCCCAGGGAATCACAGATACGCAGTATTTT | CASWGPQGITDTQYF
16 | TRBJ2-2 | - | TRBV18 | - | TGTGCCAGCTCACCAGTTCAGGCGGGGAACACCGGGGAGCTGTTTTTT | CASSPVQAGNTGELFF
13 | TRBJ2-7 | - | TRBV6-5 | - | TGTGCCAGCAGTTACTCGACGGAATACGAGCAGTACTTC | CASSYSTEYEQYF
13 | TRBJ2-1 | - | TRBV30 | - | TGTGCCTGGAGTGTCGGGGTCGGCCCCGAGCAGTTCTTC | CAWSVGVGPEQFF
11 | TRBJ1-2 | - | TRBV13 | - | TGTGCCAGCAGCTCGACCAGGGGCTACACCTTC | CASSSTRGYTF
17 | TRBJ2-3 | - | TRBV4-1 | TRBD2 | TGCGCCAGCAGCCAAGATACCAGCGGGGTTAGCACAGATACGCAGTATTTT | CASSQDTSGVSTDTQYF
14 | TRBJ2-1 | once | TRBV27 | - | TGTGCCAGCAGTTTAGCTAGCTCCTACAATGAGCAGTTCTTC | CASSLASSYNEQFF
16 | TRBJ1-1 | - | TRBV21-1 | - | TGTGCCAGCAAAAGTCCGGGGGGCAAGATGAACACTGAAGCTTTCTTT | CASKSPGGKMNTEAFF
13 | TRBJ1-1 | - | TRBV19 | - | TGTGCCAGTACCCTATTTGGTGAGACTGAAGCTTTCTTT | CASTLFGETEAFF
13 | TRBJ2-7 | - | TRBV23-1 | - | TGCGCCAGCAGTCAATCGGACACCTACGAGCAGTACTTC | CASSQSDTYEQYF
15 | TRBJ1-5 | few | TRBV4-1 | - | TGCGCCAGCAGCCCCCTTCAGGGTGGGAACCAGCCCCAGCATTTT | CASSPLQGGNQPQHF
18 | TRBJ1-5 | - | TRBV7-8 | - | TGTGCCAGCAGCTTATCCAGACCGACCATCTATAGCAATCAGCCCCAGCATTTT | CASSLSRPTIYSNQPQHF
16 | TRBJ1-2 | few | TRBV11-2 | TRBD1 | TGTGCCAGCAGCTTAGTAGAGACAGGGGATTCAGATGGCTACACCTTC | CASSLVETGDSDGYTF
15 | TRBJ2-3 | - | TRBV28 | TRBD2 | TGTGCCAGCAGTTTAGATACTAGCGGGGGCGATACGCAGTATTTT | CASSLDTSGGDTQYF